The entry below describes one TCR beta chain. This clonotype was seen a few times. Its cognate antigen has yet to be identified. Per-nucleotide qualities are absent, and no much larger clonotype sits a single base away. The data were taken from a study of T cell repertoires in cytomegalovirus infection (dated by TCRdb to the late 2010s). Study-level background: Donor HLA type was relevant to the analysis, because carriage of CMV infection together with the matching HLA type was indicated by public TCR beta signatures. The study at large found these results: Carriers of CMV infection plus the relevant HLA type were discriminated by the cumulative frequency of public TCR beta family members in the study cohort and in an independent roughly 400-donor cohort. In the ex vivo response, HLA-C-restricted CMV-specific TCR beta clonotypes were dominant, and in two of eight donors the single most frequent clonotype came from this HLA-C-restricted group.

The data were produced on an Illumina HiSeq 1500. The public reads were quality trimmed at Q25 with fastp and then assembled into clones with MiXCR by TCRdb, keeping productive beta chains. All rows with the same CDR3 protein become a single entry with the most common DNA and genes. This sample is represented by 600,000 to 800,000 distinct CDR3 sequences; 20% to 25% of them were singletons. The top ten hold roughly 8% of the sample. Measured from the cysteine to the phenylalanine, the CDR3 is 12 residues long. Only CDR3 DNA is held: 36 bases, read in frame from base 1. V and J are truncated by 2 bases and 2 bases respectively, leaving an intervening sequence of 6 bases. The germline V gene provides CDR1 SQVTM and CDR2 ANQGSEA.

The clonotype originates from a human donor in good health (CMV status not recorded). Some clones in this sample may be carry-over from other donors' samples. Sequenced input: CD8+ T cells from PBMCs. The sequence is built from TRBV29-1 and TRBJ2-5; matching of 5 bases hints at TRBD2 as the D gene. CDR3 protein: CSVELAQETQYF. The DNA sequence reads TGCAGCGTTGAACTAGCTCAAGAGACCCAGTACTTC.